This passage covers 25 T cell receptor beta chains from one sample sequenced in a study of blood T cell repertoires in COVID-19. Repertoires were generated with immunoSEQ multiplex PCR, while TCRdb's copy carries only in-frame clones and drops some. The sample shows around 270,000 clones, around nine tenths of them seen only once. The sequencing input was peripheral blood. The receptors were gathered from a woman aged 55-70 years with COVID-19, enrolled during active disease.

This clone turned up a few times. This chain connects TRBV5-6 to TRBJ2-7; 7 bases fit TRBD2. Germline assignment: CDR1 SGHDT and CDR2 YYEEEE. V trimming: 0 bases; J trimming: 0 bases; junction bases outside the gene matches: 9. The CDR3 has 17 residues. The CDR3 DNA follows: TGTGCCAGCAGCTTGGCCCTGGGGGAGGGGCACTCCTACGAGCAGTACTTC. This translates into CASSLALGEGHSYEQYF.

J is TRBJ1-3 and V is TRBV28; 9 bases line up with TRBD1. The CDR3 contains 16 residues. Germline CDR1 MDHEN, CDR2 SYDVKM. V was pared by 4 bases and J by 4 bases, with 8 bases of the junction left unmatched. The CDR3 nucleotides read TGTGCCAGCAGTTCGCCACAGGGGGCCTCGGGAAACACCATATATTTT. It specifies CASSSPQGASGNTIYF.

V usage is TRBV2 and J usage is TRBJ2-2, with TRBD2 matching 8 bases. Germline values: CDR1 SNHLY, CDR2 FYNNEI. V was clipped by 3 bases and J by 4 bases; unmatched bases: 7. CDR3 length equals 16 residues. The CDR3 is CASSDPGLVGTGELFF. CDR3 sequence (DNA): TGTGCCAGCAGTGACCCGGGACTAGTAGGCACCGGGGAGCTGTTTTTT.

V gene TRBV4-1 combines with J gene TRBJ2-2; TRBD2 agrees at 13 bases. Germline trimming cut 3 bases from V and 4 bases from J; bases unmatched to any gene: 14. The CDR3 contains 20 residues. CDR1 MGHRA and CDR2 YSYEKL come from the germline V gene. This chain's CDR3 is CASSHPPATSGRALTGELFF. CDR3 DNA sequence: TGCGCCAGCAGCCACCCCCCGGCAACTAGCGGGAGGGCCCTCACCGGGGAGCTGTTTTTT.

This clone has a single count. V usage is TRBV19 and J usage is TRBJ1-5, with D perhaps TRBD1 (5 bases). Deletions cut 9 bases from V and 5 bases from J, with 14 bases between. Per germline, CDR1 LNHDA and CDR2 SQIVND (reference sequence). The CDR3 contains 13 residues. CDR3 sequence (DNA): TGTGCCAGCCGCCCACAGGCTGATCAGCCCCAGCATTTT. As protein: CASRPQADQPQHF.

The J gene is TRBJ1-2, the V gene TRBV27; 9 nucleotides align to TRBD1. Germline CDR1 and CDR2: MNHEY and SMNVEV (reference sequence). CDR3 length: 17 residues. V dropped 1 base and J dropped 8; count of bases not matched to a gene: 14. This chain's CDR3 is CASSLWAGTGRGGGYTF. Here the CDR3 DNA reads TGTGCCAGCAGTTTATGGGCCGGGACAGGGAGGGGGGGAGGCTACACCTTC.

The chain recombines TRBV6-4 with TRBJ2-5; D perhaps matches TRBD2 (5 bases). Trimming shortened V by 6 bases and J by 5 bases, and 13 bases separated the two germline ends. Germline loops: CDR1 MRHNA, CDR2 SNTAGT. The CDR3 is made up of 13 amino acids. In DNA form, the CDR3 reads TGTGCCAGCAGCACGGGGTATGGGGAGACCCAGTACTTC. The encoded protein is CASSTGYGETQYF.

This chain joins TRBV19 and TRBJ2-2; 15 nucleotides agree with TRBD2. The V segment lost 5 bases and the J segment 3 bases; nucleotides outside the gene matches: 7. The CDR3 length is 18 residues. The germline CDR1 and CDR2 sequences are LNHDA and SQIVND (reference sequence). CDR3 sequence: CASSFGLAGGKDTGELFF. CDR3 bases: TGTGCCAGTAGTTTTGGACTAGCGGGAGGGAAGGACACCGGGGAGCTGTTTTTT. The complete variable domain, with remaining parts taken from reference TRBV19 and TRBJ2-2, reads DGGITQSPKYLFRKEGQNVTLSCEQNLNHDAMYWYRQDPGQGLRLIYYSQIVNDFQKGDIAEGYSVSREKKESFPLTVTSAQKNPTAFYLCASSFGLAGGKDTGELFFGEGSRLTVL.

This chain uses TRBV19 with TRBJ2-7; maybe TRBD2 (5 bases). Germline CDR1 is LNHDA and CDR2 is SQIVND (reference sequence). CDR3 size: 15 residues. The V end lost 2 bases, the J end lost 3 bases, and 14 bases lay between the germline ends. The CDR3 DNA reads as TGTGCCAGTAGTATAAGGACTCGCCGGGGCTACGAGCAGTACTTC. Translated, it gives CASSIRTRRGYEQYF.

The genes are TRBV5-1 and TRBJ2-3, with D perhaps matching TRBD1 (6 bases). Germline loops: CDR1 SGHRS, CDR2 YFSETQ. Trimming took 4 bases from V and 1 from J, leaving 13 bases between them. The CDR3 consists of 15 residues. The CDR3 coding sequence is TGCGCCAGCAGCACCAAGACAGGACGCACAGATACGCAGTATTTT. As protein: CASSTKTGRTDTQYF.

V usage is TRBV19 and J usage is TRBJ2-2, with 8 positions matching TRBD1. Trimming at V came to 9 bases and at J to 0 bases, leaving 15 bases not matched to a gene. This CDR3 is 18 amino acids long. Germline lookup yields CDR1 LNHDA and CDR2 SQIVND (reference sequence). The CDR3 sequence is CASRRQGLTSPNTGELFF. The CDR3 bases are TGTGCCAGCAGGAGACAGGGGCTAACCTCGCCGAACACCGGGGAGCTGTTTTTT. Full variable domain (remainder filled in from reference TRBV19 and TRBJ2-2): DGGITQSPKYLFRKEGQNVTLSCEQNLNHDAMYWYRQDPGQGLRLIYYSQIVNDFQKGDIAEGYSVSREKKESFPLTVTSAQKNPTAFYLCASRRQGLTSPNTGELFFGEGSRLTVL.

Regarding this clone: Other DNA sequences in this specimen translate into the identical CDR3. This rearrangement joins TRBV19 to TRBJ1-1; no firm D call. The CDR3 length is 14 residues. The germline V gene has CDR1 LNHDA and CDR2 SQIVND (reference sequence). Trimming cost V 1 base and J 1 base, with 7 bases left between them. The CDR3 loop is CASSIVGGNTEAFF. The DNA for the CDR3 is TGTGCCAGTAGTATAGTAGGAGGGAACACTGAAGCTTTCTTT. The full variable domain, its missing parts supplied by reference TRBV19 and TRBJ1-1, is DGGITQSPKYLFRKEGQNVTLSCEQNLNHDAMYWYRQDPGQGLRLIYYSQIVNDFQKGDIAEGYSVSREKKESFPLTVTSAQKNPTAFYLCASSIVGGNTEAFFGQGTRLTVV.

The V and J genes are TRBV6-1 and TRBJ2-3; 10 nucleotides align to TRBD2. J lost 2 bases, V lost 4 bases, and 12 bases had no gene match. There are 18 residues in the CDR3. Germline CDR1 MNHNS, CDR2 SASEGT. The CDR3 region is CASSGLAGDKAPTDTQYF. DNA of the CDR3: TGTGCCAGCAGTGGGCTAGCGGGAGACAAGGCCCCCACAGATACGCAGTATTTT.

This chain joins TRBV4-2 and TRBJ1-4, with D possibly being TRBD1 (6 bases). V dropped 4 bases and J dropped 4 bases, with 10 bases sitting between them. The CDR3 contains 14 residues. In germline, CDR1 is LGHNA, CDR2 YNFKEQ. The CDR3 sequence: CASSRTGYNEKLFF. As DNA, the CDR3 is TGTGCCAGCAGCCGAACAGGGTATAATGAAAAACTGTTTTTT.

The V gene is TRBV20-1, the J gene TRBJ1-2; D is uncertain. Germline CDR1 and CDR2: DFQATT and SNEGSKA (reference sequence). The CDR3 length is 11 residues. The V and J ends lost 5 bases and 4 bases respectively, with 8 bases between them. DNA of the CDR3: TGCAGTGCTCAATCGCGCTATGGCTACACCTTC. Encoded protein: CSAQSRYGYTF.

This clone was recorded only once. This rearrangement joins TRBV7-8 to TRBJ2-7, with 11 bases that match TRBD2. The junction had 7 bases not matched to a gene; V was cut back by 1 base and J by 2 bases. The CDR3 is made up of 17 amino acids. Per germline, CDR1 SGHVS and CDR2 FQNEAQ. CDR3 sequence reads: CASSLGGTSGTPYEQYF. The CDR3 DNA follows: TGTGCCAGCAGCTTAGGGGGGACTAGCGGAACCCCCTACGAGCAGTACTTC.

The chain joins TRBV30 to TRBJ1-1; D remains unclear. Trimming removed 8 bases from V and 0 bases from J, with 16 bases in between. The CDR3 is 14 amino acids. Per germline, CDR1 GTSNPN and CDR2 SVGIG (reference sequence). CDR3 in amino acids: CARTTTRMNTEAFF. CDR3 coding DNA: TGTGCCCGTACAACCACCAGGATGAACACTGAAGCTTTCTTT.

The chain combines TRBV2 with TRBJ2-1; 12 bases match TRBD2. Germline V gene sequence: CDR1 SNHLY, CDR2 FYNNEI. Losses at the gene ends were 4 bases for V and 7 bases for J; bases not matched to a gene: 2. This CDR3 contains 14 residues. The chain's CDR3 is CASSGGTSGNEQFF. The CDR3 DNA sequence: TGTGCCAGCAGTGGAGGGACTAGCGGGAATGAGCAGTTCTTC.

The genes are TRBV11-2 and TRBJ1-1; the D gene is possibly TRBD1 (6 bases). CDR1 is SGHAT and CDR2 is FQNNGV in the germline V gene. V dropped 2 bases and J dropped 0 bases, with 10 bases sitting between them. The CDR3 has 15 amino acids. The CDR3 DNA is TGTGCCAGCAGCTTAAGGGGGAGTGTGAACACTGAAGCTTTCTTT. This encodes CASSLRGSVNTEAFF.

The V call is TRBV28, the J call TRBJ2-7, with D uncertain. This CDR3 has 14 residues. Trimming removed 2 bases from V and 2 bases from J, with 10 bases in between. Germline lookup yields CDR1 MDHEN and CDR2 SYDVKM. The CDR3 coding sequence is TGTGCCAGCAGTTTACATCCTACAGCCTACGAGCAGTACTTC. Translating gives CASSLHPTAYEQYF.

The gene calls are TRBV5-4 and TRBJ2-3; 12 positions agree with TRBD2. The V gene end was trimmed by 3 bases and the J gene end by 4 bases; junction bases not matched to a gene: 6. Germline V gene sequence: CDR1 SGHNT, CDR2 YYREEE (reference sequence). This CDR3 contains 16 residues. CDR3 nucleotide sequence: TGTGCCAGCAGCTCTAAGACTAGCGGGAGTGCAGATACGCAGTATTTT. Protein sequence: CASSSKTSGSADTQYF.

The J gene is TRBJ2-3, the V gene TRBV4-1, with D perhaps matching TRBD2 (7 bases). CDR1 is MGHRA and CDR2 is YSYEKL in the germline V gene. CDR3 size: 17 residues. V was trimmed by 0 bases and J by 5 bases, leaving 18 bases between them. The CDR3 loop reads CASSQDGGAGAGDTQYF. CDR3 sequence (DNA): TGCGCCAGCAGCCAAGATGGGGGGGCGGGAGCGGGAGATACGCAGTATTTT.

The chain carries TRBV3-1 (or the pseudogene TRBV3-2) and TRBJ2-3; D is possibly TRBD1 (7 bases). The V end lost 4 bases, the J end lost 7 bases, and 12 bases lay between the germline ends. CDR3 length equals 13 residues. The germline V gene encodes CDR1 LGHDT and CDR2 YNNKEL (reference sequence). The DNA of the CDR3 is TGTGCCAGCAGCCGGACAGGAGGGAATACGCAGTATTTT. The encoded protein is CASSRTGGNTQYF.

This chain links TRBV7-8 with TRBJ2-7; 7 bases align to TRBD1. In germline, CDR1 is SGHVS, CDR2 FQNEAQ. Unmatched junction bases numbered 6, after V lost 1 base and J lost 3 bases. The CDR3 is 15 residues long. The CDR3 sequence is CASSLGQGRSYEQYF. In nucleotides, the CDR3 is TGTGCCAGCAGCTTAGGACAGGGTCGTAGCTACGAGCAGTACTTC.

The genes are TRBV3-1 (or the pseudogene TRBV3-2) and TRBJ2-5; perhaps TRBD2 as D (5 bases). This CDR3 has 14 amino acids. The V and J ends lost 1 base and 7 bases respectively, with 13 bases between them. In germline, CDR1 is LGHDT, CDR2 YNNKEL (reference sequence). CDR3 sequence reads: CASSQVQGGGTQYF. The CDR3 DNA reads TGTGCCAGCAGCCAAGTCCAAGGAGGTGGGACCCAGTACTTC.